This T cell receptor (beta chain) was profiled in a study of T cell responses to AZD1222 COVID-19 vaccine. V trimming: 1 base; J trimming: 5 bases; junction bases outside the gene matches: 4. This CDR3 contains 15 residues. Germline V gives CDR1 SGHAT, CDR2 FQNNGV. Data came from immunoSEQ multiplex PCR; TCRdb stores just in-frame clones and leaves some out. The data show fewer than 85,000 clones, 75% to 90% seen once. The sequencing here drew on peripheral blood, taken 28 days after the second AZD1222 dose. The sequence was collected from an adult who received the AZD1222 COVID-19 vaccine. The chain recombines TRBV11-2 with TRBJ1-4, with 7 bases that match TRBD1. The CDR3: CASSLVRGPNEKLFF. The DNA for the CDR3 is TGTGCCAGCAGCTTAGTAAGGGGGCCGAATGAAAAACTGTTTTTT.